Presented here are 24 T cell receptor beta chains from one specimen sequenced in a study of CD8+ T cells in alopecia areata. Described treatment: oral pan-JAK inhibitor, 5-10 mg twice daily. Following RNA extraction, reverse transcription yielded cDNA that acted as the sequencing template. Clones were sequenced by immunoSEQ multiplex PCR, and TCRdb holds only the in-frame ones, with some missing. The table has around 110,000 clones, roughly 84% seen once. This specimen consisted of CD8+ T cells sorted from blood, obtained at week 24, from a patient treated with tofacitinib. The receptors shown here come from a human donor with alopecia areata.

The chain recombines TRBV6-5 with TRBJ1-1; no firm D call. The CDR3 spans 13 residues. Germline V gene data show CDR1 as MNHEY and CDR2 as SVGAGI. V lost 6 bases and J lost 6, with 14 bases in between. The CDR3 region has the DNA TGTGCCAGCAGCCACAAGGGCTGGTCTGAAGCTTTCTTT. Protein sequence: CASSHKGWSEAFF.

To note about this clone: The junction and the germline gene differ at one end; a read error may be behind it. This specimen includes other DNA sequences encoding the same CDR3. The chain carries TRBV19 and TRBJ2-6; D is perhaps TRBD1 (5 bases). The CDR3 has 16 residues. Germline V gives CDR1 LNHDA, CDR2 SQIVND (reference sequence). This CDR3 is CASSTDAGSGANVLTF. The CDR3 DNA is TGTGCCAGTAGTACAGACGCCGGCTCTGGGGCCAACGTCCTGACCTTC.

Notes on this clone: This specimen includes other DNA sequences encoding the same CDR3. This chain links TRBV27 with TRBJ2-2, with D perhaps matching TRBD1 or TRBD2 (5 bases each). The CDR3 consists of 13 residues. From germline, CDR1 is MNHEY and CDR2 SMNVEV (reference sequence). Trimming stripped 1 base from V and 8 bases from J, with 8 bases between. CDR3 sequence (DNA): TGTGCCAGCAGTTTATGGGGACCTGGGGAGCTGTTTTTT. It specifies CASSLWGPGELFF.

The chain links TRBV6-5 to TRBJ2-1; D might be TRBD1 (6 bases). Germline V gives CDR1 MNHEY, CDR2 SVGAGI. CDR3 length: 14 residues. Trimming took off 2 bases at V and 3 bases at J, with 8 bases between the two ends. The CDR3 loop reads CASSYLGGYNEQFF. The CDR3 DNA reads TGTGCCAGCAGTTACCTAGGGGGCTACAATGAGCAGTTCTTC.

This chain joins TRBV11-2 and TRBJ2-7, with a tentative D call TRBD2 (6 bases). Trimming cost V 1 base and J 7 bases, with 14 bases left between them. The CDR3 is 14 amino acids. Per the germline V gene, CDR1 is SGHAT and CDR2 is FQNNGV. The CDR3 sequence: CASSLVGGSGEQYF. DNA for the CDR3: TGTGCCAGCAGCTTAGTTGGGGGGTCGGGGGAGCAGTACTTC.

V usage is TRBV30 and J usage is TRBJ1-5; 9 bases agree with TRBD1. Germline values: CDR1 GTSNPN, CDR2 SVGIG (reference sequence). The CDR3 has 13 residues. The ends lost 6 bases at V and 5 bases at J; junction bases unmatched: 5. The DNA of the CDR3 is TGTGCCTGCCGGACAGGGGAGGATCAGCCCCAGCATTTT. Its protein product is CACRTGEDQPQHF.

This sequence joins TRBV7-2 and TRBJ2-7; possibly TRBD1 or TRBD2 for D (5 bases each). V shed 4 bases and J shed 3 bases, with 13 bases lying between them. The CDR3 extends over 14 amino acids. In germline, CDR1 is SGHTA, CDR2 FQGNSA. CDR3 sequence reads: CASSYRDGNYEQYF. The CDR3 DNA reads TGTGCCAGCAGCTACCGGGACGGGAACTACGAGCAGTACTTC. Variable domain in full (rest from reference TRBV7-2 and TRBJ2-7): GAGVSQSPSNKVTEKGKDVELRCDPISGHTALYWYRQSLGQGLEFLIYFQGNSAPDKSGLPSDRFSAERTGGSVSTLTIQRTQQEDSAVYLCASSYRDGNYEQYFGPGTRLTVT.

The sample holds one count of this clone. The CDR3 is CASSQGTYSNQPQHF. In DNA form, the CDR3 reads TGCGCCAGCAGCCAAGGCACTTATAGCAATCAGCCCCAGCATTTT. This rearrangement joins TRBV4-3 to TRBJ1-5; D gene unclear. The CDR3 loop spans 15 amino acids. V shed 1 base and J shed 0 bases, with 7 bases lying between them. Germline assignment: CDR1 LGHNA and CDR2 YSLEER.

The gene calls are TRBV12-5 and TRBJ2-5, with 8 bases identical to TRBD1. The V gene's germline CDR1 is LGHNT and CDR2 FRNRAP. The length of the CDR3 is 16 residues. Trimming cost V 1 base and J 5 bases; bases outside gene matches: 9. The CDR3 DNA is TGTGCTAGTGGTTTGGCGCAGGGGGCCAGGGGGGAGACCCAGTACTTC. As protein: CASGLAQGARGETQYF.

The chain is built from TRBV7-9 and TRBJ1-2, with unresolved D. The CDR3 loop spans 13 amino acids. From germline, CDR1 is SEHNR and CDR2 FQNEAQ (reference sequence). The V gene lost 5 bases and the J gene lost 8 bases, with 15 bases spanning the gap. As DNA, the CDR3 is TGTGCCAGCAGCCCGTCCGACTTTGGAGGCTACACCTTC. It is translated as CASSPSDFGGYTF.

This chain joins TRBV7-6 and TRBJ2-5, with TRBD1 matching 9 bases. The germline CDR1 and CDR2 sequences are SGHVS and FNYEAQ. J lost 3 bases, V lost 4 bases, and 3 bases had no gene match. The CDR3 loop spans 14 amino acids. CDR3 in amino acids: CASSSRTGEETQYF. Written as DNA, the CDR3 is TGTGCCAGCAGCTCGCGGACAGGGGAAGAGACCCAGTACTTC.

This clone was detected once. The J gene is TRBJ1-2, the V gene TRBV4-3; perhaps TRBD1 as D (6 bases). CDR3 size: 15 residues. Germline V gene sequence: CDR1 LGHNA, CDR2 YSLEER. V was clipped by 1 base and J by 2 bases, with 11 bases between them. In DNA, the CDR3 is TGCGCCAGCAGCCAAGGTCGAGGGGGGAACTATGGCTACACCTTC. Translation gives CASSQGRGGNYGYTF.

V is TRBV10-2 and J is TRBJ2-3, with 13 nucleotides matching TRBD2. The germline V gene encodes CDR1 WSHSY and CDR2 SAAADI. This CDR3 is built from 17 residues. The J segment lost 1 base and the V segment lost 7 bases, leaving 8 bases of the junction unmatched. The DNA for the CDR3 is TGCGCCAGCACTGTAACTAGCGGGGGGGCTGGCACAGATACGCAGTATTTT. This encodes CASTVTSGGAGTDTQYF.

The chain uses TRBV27 and TRBJ1-6; no definite D call. Trimming removed 5 bases at V and 9 bases at J, with 11 bases between. The CDR3 loop spans 13 amino acids. Germline V lookup: CDR1 MNHEY, CDR2 SMNVEV (reference sequence). The CDR3 nucleotides read TGTGCCAGCAGTGGATGGAGGCGTTCACCCCTCCACTTT. Protein: CASSGWRRSPLHF.

V gene TRBV28 combines with J gene TRBJ2-7; D possibly uses TRBD1 or TRBD2 (6 bases each). The CDR3 is 16 residues long. V lost 3 bases and J lost 0, with 15 bases in between. Germline CDR1 is MDHEN and CDR2 is SYDVKM. CDR3 in DNA: TGTGCCAGCAGTTTTAGCGGACAGAGTCTCTCCTACGAGCAGTACTTC. Protein sequence: CASSFSGQSLSYEQYF.

This clone showed up just once. The CDR3 sequence: CATKGGGGYTF. The CDR3 nucleotides read TGTGCCACCAAGGGGGGAGGAGGCTACACCTTC. The J gene is TRBJ1-2, the V gene TRBV6-5; D perhaps matches TRBD1 (6 bases). This CDR3 has 11 residues. CDR1 is MNHEY, CDR2 SVGAGI, per germline. The germline V and J ends were trimmed by 10 bases and 8 bases, with 14 bases remaining between them.

The CDR3 here is CASSYDYEQYF. For the CDR3, the DNA is TGTGCCAGCAGTTATGATTACGAGCAGTACTTC. V is TRBV6-5 and J is TRBJ2-7; D not resolved. Germline V CDR1 and CDR2: MNHEY, SVGAGI. The CDR3 has 11 amino acids. Trimming took off 3 bases at V and 4 bases at J, with 4 bases between the two ends.

The chain links TRBV7-8 to TRBJ1-1; D gene ambiguous. CDR1 and CDR2 (germline): SGHVS, FQNEAQ. V dropped 1 base and J dropped 4 bases, with 13 bases sitting between them. The CDR3 has 15 amino acids. CDR3 DNA sequence: TGTGCCAGCAGCTTAGGAGGGTACCTGAGCACTGAAGCTTTCTTT. Its translation: CASSLGGYLSTEAFF.

The chain employs TRBV20-1 and TRBJ2-7; D unresolved. The CDR3 consists of 11 residues. The germline gives CDR1 DFQATT, CDR2 SNEGSKA (reference sequence). The V end lost 4 bases, the J end lost 3 bases, and 7 bases lay between the germline ends. The DNA of the CDR3 is TGCAGTGCTACCCCTGGCTACGAGCAGTACTTC. Translated, it gives CSATPGYEQYF.

The V gene is TRBV4-2, the J gene TRBJ1-1; no definite D call. This CDR3 contains 13 residues. The ends were cut back, 0 bases at V and 1 base at J, with 3 bases in the middle. Germline loops: CDR1 LGHNA, CDR2 YNFKEQ. In nucleotides, the CDR3 is TGTGCCAGCAGCCAAGATAGGAACACTGAAGCTTTCTTT. It is translated as CASSQDRNTEAFF.

This sequence joins TRBV4-1 and TRBJ2-3; TRBD2 might be the D (6 bases). Trimming took 0 bases from V and 4 from J, leaving 8 bases between them. Germline V lookup: CDR1 MGHRA, CDR2 YSYEKL. The CDR3 is made up of 14 amino acids. This CDR3 reads CASSQDRGADTQYF. The CDR3 nucleotides are TGCGCCAGCAGCCAAGATCGCGGGGCAGATACGCAGTATTTT.

CDR3 coding DNA: TGTGCCAGCAGCATAGAGGGGACAGGGAGGGCCAAAAACATTCAGTACTTC. The encoded protein is CASSIEGTGRAKNIQYF. This rearrangement joins TRBV7-2 to TRBJ2-4, with 9 nucleotides matching TRBD1. V shed 5 bases and J 1 base; nucleotides not matched to a gene: 9. Germline V gene data show CDR1 as SGHTA and CDR2 as FQGNSA. This CDR3 has 17 amino acids. Filled out from reference TRBV7-2 and TRBJ2-4, the complete variable domain reads GAGVSQSPSNKVTEKGKDVELRCDPISGHTALYWYRQSLGQGLEFLIYFQGNSAPDKSGLPSDRFSAERTGGSVSTLTIQRTQQEDSAVYLCASSIEGTGRAKNIQYFGAGTRLSVL.

The V and J genes are TRBV21-1 and TRBJ2-7. TRBV21-1 is a known pseudogene. The CDR3 sequence is 16 residues long. The CDR3 loop reads CASSFPGTDLLYEQYF. CDR3 coding DNA: TGTGCCAGCAGCTTCCCCGGGACGGACTTGCTATACGAGCAGTACTTC.

V and J are TRBV5-1 and TRBJ2-7, with D possibly being TRBD2 (6 bases). The CDR3 has 15 residues. CDR1 SGHRS and CDR2 YFSETQ come from the germline V gene. Trimming cost V 0 bases and J 3 bases, with 13 bases left between them. CDR3 in amino acids: CASSLAREAGYEQYF. The CDR3 DNA reads TGCGCCAGCAGCTTGGCCAGAGAAGCGGGCTACGAGCAGTACTTC.